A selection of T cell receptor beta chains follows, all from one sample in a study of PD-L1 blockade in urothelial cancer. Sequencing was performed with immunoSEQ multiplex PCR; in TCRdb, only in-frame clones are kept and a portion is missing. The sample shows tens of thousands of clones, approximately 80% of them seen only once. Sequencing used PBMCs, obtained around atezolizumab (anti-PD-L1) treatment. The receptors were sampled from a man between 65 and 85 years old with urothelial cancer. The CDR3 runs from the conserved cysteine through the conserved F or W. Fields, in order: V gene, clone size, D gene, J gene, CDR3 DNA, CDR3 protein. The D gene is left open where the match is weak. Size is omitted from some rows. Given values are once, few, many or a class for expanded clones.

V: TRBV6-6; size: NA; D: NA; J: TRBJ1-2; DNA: TGTGCCAGCAGTTACTCGCCGGGGGGCGAGGTTGGCTACACCTTC; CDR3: CASSYSPGGEVGYTF
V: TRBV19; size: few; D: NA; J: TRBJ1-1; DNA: TGTGCCAGTAGTATAGGGGGGGGCACGAACACTGAAGCTTTCTTT; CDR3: CASSIGGGTNTEAFF
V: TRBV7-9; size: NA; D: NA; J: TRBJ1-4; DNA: TGTGCCAGCAGCCAAGGATCGGGGGGGGGAACTAATGAAAAACTGTTTTTT; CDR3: CASSQGSGGGTNEKLFF
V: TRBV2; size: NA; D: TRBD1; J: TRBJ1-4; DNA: TGTGCCAGCAGTGAACAAGGGACAGAGGCAGAAAAACTGTTTTTT; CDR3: CASSEQGTEAEKLFF
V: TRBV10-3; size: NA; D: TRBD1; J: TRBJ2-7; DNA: TGTGCCATCACCGGGACAGAGACATACGAGCAGTACTTC; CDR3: CAITGTETYEQYF
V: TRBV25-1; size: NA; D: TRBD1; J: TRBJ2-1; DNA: TGTGCCAGCAGTGAACCGGGACAGGGGGGTCATGAGCAGTTCTTC; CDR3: CASSEPGQGGHEQFF
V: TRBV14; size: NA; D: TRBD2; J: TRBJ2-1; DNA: TGTGCCAGCTCGCCGGGACTAGCCTTCAATGAGCAGTTCTTC; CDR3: CASSPGLAFNEQFF
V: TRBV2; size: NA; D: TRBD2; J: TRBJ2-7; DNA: TGTGCCAGCACGGGGACTAGCGGGCGCTACGAGCAGTACTTC; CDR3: CASTGTSGRYEQYF
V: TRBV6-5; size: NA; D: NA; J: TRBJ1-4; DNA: TGTGCCAGCAGTAGGGAGGGGGGAACTAATGAAAAACTGTTTTTT; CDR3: CASSREGGTNEKLFF
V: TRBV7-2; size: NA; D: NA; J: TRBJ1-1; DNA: TGTGCCAGCAGCCTGATGGGGGGAAGACAGAACACTGAAGCTTTCTTT; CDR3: CASSLMGGRQNTEAFF
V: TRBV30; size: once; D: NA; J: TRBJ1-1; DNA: TGTGCTTTAACGGGGAGCGGCACTGAAGCTTTCTTT; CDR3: CALTGSGTEAFF
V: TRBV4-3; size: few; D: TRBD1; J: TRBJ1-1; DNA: TGCGCCAGCAGCCAGGGGGGGACAGGTGACACTGAAGCTTTCTTT; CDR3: CASSQGGTGDTEAFF
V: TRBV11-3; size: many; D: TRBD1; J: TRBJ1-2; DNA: TGTGCCAGCAGCCCCCCCGACAGGGTTGGCTACACCTTC; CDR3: CASSPPDRVGYTF
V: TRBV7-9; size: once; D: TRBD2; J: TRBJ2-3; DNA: TGTGCCAGCAGCTTAGCTAGCGGGGGGCCAGCTACGCAGTATTTT; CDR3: CASSLASGGPATQYF
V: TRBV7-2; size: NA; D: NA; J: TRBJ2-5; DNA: TGTGCCAGCAGCTTAGGTTCCGGGGGAGAGACCCAGTACTTC; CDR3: CASSLGSGGETQYF
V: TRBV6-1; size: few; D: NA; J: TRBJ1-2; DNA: TGTGCCAGCATGACAGAGAACTATGGCTACACCTTC; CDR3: CASMTENYGYTF
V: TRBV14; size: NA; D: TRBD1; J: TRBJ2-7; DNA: TGTGCCAGCAGCCCGACGAACTTGCGGGACAGGCGAGGCCACGAGCAGTACTTC; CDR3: CASSPTNLRDRRGHEQYF
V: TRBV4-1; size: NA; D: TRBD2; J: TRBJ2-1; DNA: TGCGCCAGCAGCCAAGCCCGGACTAGCGAGCAGTTCTTC; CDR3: CASSQARTSEQFF
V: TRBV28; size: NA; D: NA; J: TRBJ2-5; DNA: TGTGCCAGCTGTACTATTCCTCCGCCCCCGGAGACCCAGTACTTC; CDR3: CASCTIPPPPETQYF
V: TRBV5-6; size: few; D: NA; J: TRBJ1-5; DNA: TGTGCCAGCAGCTTCAGGGAAGGAGGCAATCAGCCCCAGCATTTT; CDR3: CASSFREGGNQPQHF
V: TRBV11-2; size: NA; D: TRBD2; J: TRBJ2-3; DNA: TGTGCCAGCAGCCCGGGACTAGCGGGGCCCACAGATACGCAGTATTTT; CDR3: CASSPGLAGPTDTQYF
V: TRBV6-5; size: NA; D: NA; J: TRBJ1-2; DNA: TGTGCCAGCAGTCCTGAAACCGGGGGTGGCGGCTACACCTTC; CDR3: CASSPETGGGGYTF
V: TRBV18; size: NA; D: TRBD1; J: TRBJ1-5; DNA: TGTGCCAGCTCACCCGGGACAGGGAGCCAGCCCCAGCATTTT; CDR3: CASSPGTGSQPQHF
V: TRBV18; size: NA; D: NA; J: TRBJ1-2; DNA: TGTGCCAGCCAGACTGGAAGTTTGGAGGGCTACACCTTC; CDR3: CASQTGSLEGYTF
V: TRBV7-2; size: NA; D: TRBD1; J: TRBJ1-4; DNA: TGTGCCAGCAGCTTGGGACAGGGAGATGAAAAACTGTTTTTT; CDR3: CASSLGQGDEKLFF
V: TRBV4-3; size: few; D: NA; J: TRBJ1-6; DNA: TGCGCCAGCAGCCAAGAGGGGACAAACCCCAATTCACCCCTCCACTTT; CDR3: CASSQEGTNPNSPLHF
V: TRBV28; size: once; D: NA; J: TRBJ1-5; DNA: TGTGCCAGCAGTTTAGGGCCTGGGGGCGGGCAGCCCCAGCATTTT; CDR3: CASSLGPGGGQPQHF
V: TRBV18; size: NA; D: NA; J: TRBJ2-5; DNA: TGTGCCAGCTCACAGCAGGGAAGGGAGACCCAGTACTTC; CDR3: CASSQQGRETQYF
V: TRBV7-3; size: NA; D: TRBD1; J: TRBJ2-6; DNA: TGTGCCAGCAGCTCACAGGGGGCCTCTGGGGCCAACGTCCTGACTTTC; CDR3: CASSSQGASGANVLTF
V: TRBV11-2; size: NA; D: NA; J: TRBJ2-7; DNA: TGTGCCAGCAGCTTCCTTCCCGCAGGGTCTTGGGCCTACGAGCAGTACTTC; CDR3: CASSFLPAGSWAYEQYF
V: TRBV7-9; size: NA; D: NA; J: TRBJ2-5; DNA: TGTGCCAGCAGCTCCCTAGACTCGGAGACCCAGTACTTC; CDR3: CASSSLDSETQYF
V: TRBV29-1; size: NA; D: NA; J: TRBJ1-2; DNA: TGCAGCGTTGGCAGGGGATCTAACTATGGCTACACCTTC; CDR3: CSVGRGSNYGYTF
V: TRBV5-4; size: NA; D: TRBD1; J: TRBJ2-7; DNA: TGTGCCAGCAGCTCACCCCAGGGGGAAGGCGCCGAGCAGTACTTC; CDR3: CASSSPQGEGAEQYF
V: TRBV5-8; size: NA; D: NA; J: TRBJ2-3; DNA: TGTGCCAGCAGCTTGTTTCCGCGGGGTCGCACAGATACGCAGTATTTT; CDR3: CASSLFPRGRTDTQYF
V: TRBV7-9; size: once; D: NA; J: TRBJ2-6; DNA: TGTGCCAGCAGCCGCGGGGAGGGGGTGGCTGGGGCCAACGTCCTGACTTTC; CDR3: CASSRGEGVAGANVLTF